These 10 T cell receptor beta chains were all obtained from the same sample, sequenced in a study of PD-L1 blockade in urothelial cancer. The data were produced by immunoSEQ multiplex PCR, yet TCRdb's version contains in-frame clones alone and is incomplete. The table records some 84,000 clones, around 76% of them present only once. This specimen was PBMCs, taken around atezolizumab (anti-PD-L1) treatment. These receptors were obtained from a man between 65 and 85 years old with urothelial cancer.

This chain joins TRBV6-1 and TRBJ1-1; D not resolved. This CDR3 is 14 amino acids long. V was pared by 7 bases and J by 1 base, with 13 bases between. From germline, CDR1 is MNHNS and CDR2 SASEGT. The CDR3 DNA is TGTGCCAGCACTCTTGACCGGGAGAACACTGAAGCTTTCTTT. Protein product: CASTLDRENTEAFF.

The rearrangement uses TRBV6-6 and TRBJ1-5, with 8 bases matching TRBD1. V lost 5 bases and J lost 6; bases outside the gene matches: 3. There are 13 residues in the CDR3. Germline-derived CDR1 and CDR2 are MNHNY and SVGAGI (reference sequence). This CDR3 reads CASSPDRGQPQHF. CDR3 coding DNA: TGTGCCAGCAGTCCCGACAGGGGTCAGCCCCAGCATTTT.

The chain is built from TRBV4-2 and TRBJ1-1; no reliable D call. The CDR3 contains 11 residues. Trimming left V 5 bases short and J 7 bases short, with 8 bases between. Germline V gene lookup returns CDR1 LGHNA and CDR2 YNFKEQ. CDR3 sequence: CASSAESEAFF. CDR3 DNA: TGTGCCAGCAGCGCCGAGAGTGAAGCTTTCTTT.

This rearrangement joins TRBV21-1 to TRBJ2-1; TRBD1 is taken as the D call from the table, unchecked against the DNA. TRBV21-1 is reported as a pseudogene. The CDR3 loop spans 16 amino acids. CDR3 DNA sequence: TGTGCCAGCAGCAAAAAGGCAGGGCTCGCCTACAATGAGCAGTTCTTC. Encoded protein: CASSKKAGLAYNEQFF.

This clone was detected once. The sample contains more than one DNA sequence encoding this CDR3. CDR3 coding DNA: TGTGCCAGCAGCGTGGGGGGGAACACTGAAGCTTTCTTT. The encoded protein is CASSVGGNTEAFF. V gene TRBV2 combines with J gene TRBJ1-1; D might be TRBD1 (5 bases). This CDR3 spans 13 amino acids. The germline CDR1 and CDR2 sequences are SNHLY and FYNNEI. V was shortened by 6 bases and J by 1 base, with 9 bases between the two germline ends.

This chain joins TRBV6-5 and TRBJ2-2; the D gene is possibly TRBD1 (5 bases). Germline V gene sequence: CDR1 MNHEY, CDR2 SVGAGI. This CDR3 comprises 16 residues. Trimming stripped 4 bases from V and 3 bases from J, with 15 bases between. The CDR3 region is CASSSSPTGDTGELFF. CDR3 bases: TGTGCCAGCAGTTCTTCTCCTACAGGTGACACCGGGGAGCTGTTTTTT.

The genes are TRBV19 and TRBJ1-2; tentative D call: TRBD1 (5 bases). This CDR3 has 18 residues. Germline CDR1 and CDR2: LNHDA and SQIVND (reference sequence). Trimming took 1 base from V and 3 from J, leaving 21 bases between them. This CDR3 reads CASSIGVVGERGDYGYTF. The CDR3 bases are TGTGCCAGTAGTATAGGAGTCGTGGGGGAGCGGGGAGACTATGGCTACACCTTC.

The chain carries TRBV9 and TRBJ2-2, with a possible D match to TRBD2 (5 bases). V dropped 5 bases and J dropped 3 bases, with 17 bases sitting between them. The CDR3 is 16 amino acids. The germline gives CDR1 SGDLS, CDR2 YYNGEE. The CDR3 DNA is TGTGCCAGCAGAAAAGGCGGGTTTTGGGACACCGGGGAGCTGTTTTTT. Translated: CASRKGGFWDTGELFF.

The V call is TRBV18, the J call TRBJ2-2; 7 bases fit TRBD1. Germline assignment: CDR1 KGHSH and CDR2 LQKENI. The CDR3 length is 13 residues. V lost 2 bases to trimming and J lost 6 bases; unmatched junction nucleotides: 0. CDR3 coding DNA: TGTGCCAGCTCACCAAGGGGGCCCGGGGAGCTGTTTTTT. This translates into CASSPRGPGELFF.

The genes are TRBV18 and TRBJ2-5, with a weak D call TRBD1 (5 bases). Between the trimmed V and J ends, which lost 4 bases and 3 bases, there was a span of 9 bases. There are 13 residues in the CDR3. CDR1 and CDR2 (germline): KGHSH, LQKENI. The CDR3 here is CASSLVGEETQYF. Written as DNA, the CDR3 is TGTGCCAGCTCACTGGTAGGGGAAGAGACCCAGTACTTC.